The rows below give T cell receptor beta chains drawn from one sample of a study of T cells in Graves' hyperthyroidism and ophthalmopathy. TCRdb passed the multiplex PCR reads through MiXCR, listing each CDR3 protein once. The sample carries hundreds of thousands of distinct CDR3 sequences, under 15% recorded once. Material: blood. All receptors come from a woman aged 40 to 49 with Graves' ophthalmopathy. Both conserved end residues are part of each CDR3. D genes are given only for firm matches. Clone size is shown for a subset of rows, as once, few, many or a class of expanded clone.

-	TRBV12-3/TRBV12-4	many	TRBJ1-1	CASSLRGVRTEAFF	TGTGCCAGCAGTTTAAGGGGCGTGAGGACTGAAGCTTTCTTT
-	TRBV29-1	many	TRBJ1-1	CSVETGFHTEAFF	TGCAGCGTGGAAACAGGGTTCCACACTGAAGCTTTCTTT
-	TRBV29-1	many	TRBJ2-7	CSVRPGGTYEQYF	TGCAGCGTTAGGCCAGGGGGGACCTACGAGCAGTACTTC
-	TRBV6-2/TRBV6-3	many	TRBJ1-1	CASKTASGAEAFF	TGTGCCAGCAAAACTGCCTCGGGGGCCGAAGCTTTCTTT
-	TRBV29-1	many	TRBJ2-5	CSTIGGQRFRETQYF	TGCAGCACCATCGGGGGACAGAGGTTTCGGGAGACCCAGTACTTC
-	TRBV19	many	TRBJ1-1	CASSQGIMNTEAFF	TGTGCCAGTAGCCAGGGGATCATGAACACTGAAGCTTTCTTT
TRBD2	TRBV11-2	many	TRBJ2-6	CASSFTSGGHYGANVLTF	TGTGCCAGCAGCTTCACTAGCGGGGGACACTATGGGGCCAACGTCCTGACTTTC
-	TRBV28	-	TRBJ1-1	CASSPSRGLNTEAFF	TGTGCCAGCAGTCCCTCGAGGGGTCTGAACACTGAAGCTTTCTTT
TRBD2	TRBV20-1	many	TRBJ2-7	CSARPSYSGRNSYEQYF	TGCAGTGCTAGACCTAGTTATAGCGGGAGGAACTCCTACGAGCAGTACTTC
-	TRBV6-1	many	TRBJ2-3	CASMAGGTDTQYF	TGTGCCAGCATGGCCGGGGGCACAGATACGCAGTATTTT
-	TRBV29-1	many	TRBJ1-1	CSVVPPGTTEAFF	TGCAGCGTTGTCCCCCCAGGGACCACTGAAGCTTTCTTT
-	TRBV30	-	TRBJ1-5	CAWSITGTSNQPQHF	TGTGCCTGGAGCATAACAGGTACTAGCAATCAGCCCCAGCATTTT
-	TRBV10-1	many	TRBJ2-7	CASTMVAYEQYF	TGCGCCAGCACTATGGTGGCCTACGAGCAGTACTTC
-	TRBV12-3/TRBV12-4	many	TRBJ1-5	CASSLQIDSNQPQHF	TGTGCCAGCAGTTTGCAGATTGATAGCAATCAGCCCCAGCATTTT
TRBD2	TRBV28	many	TRBJ2-2	CASSFPSGTTGELFF	TGTGCCAGCAGTTTCCCTAGCGGAACCACCGGGGAGCTGTTTTTT
-	TRBV28	many	TRBJ1-2	CASGKNYGYTF	TGTGCCAGCGGAAAGAACTATGGCTACACCTTC
TRBD1	TRBV15	once	TRBJ2-6	CATTRDRKTSGANVLTF	TGTGCCACGACCAGGGACAGAAAAACCTCTGGGGCCAACGTCCTGACTTTC
TRBD1	TRBV29-1	many	TRBJ1-1	CTGQGPENTEAFF	TGCACCGGACAGGGGCCAGAGAACACTGAAGCTTTCTTT
-	TRBV5-1	few	TRBJ1-1	CASSSARYTEAFF	TGCGCCAGCAGCTCCGCAAGGTACACTGAAGCTTTCTTT
-	TRBV4-1	-	TRBJ1-6	CASSQENSPNYNSPLHF	TGCGCCAGCAGCCAAGAGAACAGTCCGAACTATAATTCACCCCTCCACTTT
-	TRBV27	many	TRBJ1-5	CASSYRQNQPQHF	TGTGCCAGCAGTTACCGACAGAATCAGCCCCAGCATTTT
-	TRBV15	few	TRBJ1-2	CATSRDLGFDYGYTF	TGTGCCACCAGCAGAGATCTGGGGTTCGACTATGGCTACACCTTC
-	TRBV12-3/TRBV12-4	many	TRBJ2-4	CASEASSKGKNIQYF	TGTGCCAGTGAGGCTTCTTCTAAAGGCAAAAACATTCAGTACTTC
-	TRBV18	many	TRBJ2-7	CASSSGAGDYEQYF	TGTGCCAGCTCGTCGGGGGCAGGGGACTACGAGCAGTACTTC
TRBD2	TRBV10-2	many	TRBJ2-7	CASSNGRNYEQYF	TGCGCCAGCAGTAACGGGAGGAACTACGAGCAGTACTTC
TRBD1	TRBV18	-	TRBJ2-5	CASSPAGQGETQYF	TGTGCCAGCTCACCTGCGGGACAGGGGGAGACCCAGTACTTC
TRBD2	TRBV30	-	TRBJ2-7	CAWSNVERESYEQYF	TGTGCCTGGAGTAATGTGGAGCGGGAGTCCTACGAGCAGTACTTC
-	TRBV12-3/TRBV12-4	many	TRBJ2-2	CASSFLTGELFF	TGTGCCAGCAGTTTTTTAACCGGGGAGCTGTTTTTT
-	TRBV6-1	-	TRBJ1-1	CASSRPPGVGTEAFF	TGTGCCAGCAGTCGCCCTCCCGGGGTAGGCACTGAAGCTTTCTTT
-	TRBV20-1	many	TRBJ1-5	CSARSPGPFQPQHF	TGCAGTGCTAGGAGTCCAGGCCCTTTCCAGCCCCAGCATTTT
-	TRBV7-3	many	TRBJ2-2	CASSLTPGELFF	TGTGCCAGCAGCTTAACCCCCGGGGAGCTGTTTTTT
-	TRBV19	many	TRBJ2-7	CASSRGGGSYEQYF	TGTGCCAGCAGCAGGGGCGGCGGTTCCTACGAGCAGTACTTC
TRBD2	TRBV19	many	TRBJ2-7	CASSSGGLLYEQYF	TGTGCCAGTAGTTCGGGGGGACTCCTCTACGAGCAGTACTTC
-	TRBV20-1	many	TRBJ1-2	CSARGPKTGNRFGTYGYTF	TGCAGTGCTAGAGGGCCCAAAACAGGGAACCGATTCGGGACCTATGGCTACACCTTC
-	TRBV7-3	many	TRBJ2-2	CASSLSPAVNTGELFF	TGTGCCAGCAGCTTATCCCCTGCGGTGAACACCGGGGAGCTGTTTTTT
TRBD1	TRBV7-3	many	TRBJ2-7	CASSPIGQGAAEQYF	TGTGCCAGCAGCCCAATAGGACAGGGGGCTGCCGAGCAGTACTTC
-	TRBV2	-	TRBJ1-1	CASSAVLVVEAFF	TGTGCCAGCAGTGCTGTTTTAGTTGTTGAAGCTTTCTTT
TRBD1	TRBV12-3/TRBV12-4	many	TRBJ2-5	CASSPQGRETQYF	TGTGCCAGCAGTCCACAGGGGCGAGAGACCCAGTACTTC